This TCR beta chain was obtained from a study of beta chain features in type 1 diabetes. Sorted cells reached over 95% purity in every population. Since all of the isolated RNA was reverse transcribed, expressed TCRB transcripts were what got sequenced. Clones were read by immunoSEQ multiplex PCR, and TCRdb kept only the in-frame ones, dropping some. The data hold roughly 300,000 clones, with approximately 8.2% observed a single time. This CDR3 is built from 13 residues. V shed 4 bases and J shed 7 bases, with 13 bases lying between them. CDR1 and CDR2 (germline): LGHNA, YSLEER. This sequence joins TRBV4-3 and TRBJ1-2; the D is unclear. Sequenced sample: central memory CD4+ T cells from blood. The TCR sequence derives from a young woman in good health. The DNA of the CDR3 is TGCGCCAGCAGCCCGACGGTTTTTGGTGGCTACACCTTC. As protein: CASSPTVFGGYTF.